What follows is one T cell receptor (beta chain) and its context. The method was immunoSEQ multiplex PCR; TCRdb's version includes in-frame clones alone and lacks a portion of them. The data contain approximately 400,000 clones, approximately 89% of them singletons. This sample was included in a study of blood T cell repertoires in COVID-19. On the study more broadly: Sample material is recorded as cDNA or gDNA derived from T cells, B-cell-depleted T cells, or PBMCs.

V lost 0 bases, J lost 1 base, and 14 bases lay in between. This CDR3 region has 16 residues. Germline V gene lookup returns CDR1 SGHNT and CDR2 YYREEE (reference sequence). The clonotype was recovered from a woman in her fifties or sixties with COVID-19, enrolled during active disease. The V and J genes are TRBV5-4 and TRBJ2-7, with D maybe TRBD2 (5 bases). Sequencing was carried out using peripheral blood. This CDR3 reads CASSLDGGSRSYEQYF. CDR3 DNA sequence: TGTGCCAGCAGCTTGGATGGAGGTAGTCGGTCCTACGAGCAGTACTTC.